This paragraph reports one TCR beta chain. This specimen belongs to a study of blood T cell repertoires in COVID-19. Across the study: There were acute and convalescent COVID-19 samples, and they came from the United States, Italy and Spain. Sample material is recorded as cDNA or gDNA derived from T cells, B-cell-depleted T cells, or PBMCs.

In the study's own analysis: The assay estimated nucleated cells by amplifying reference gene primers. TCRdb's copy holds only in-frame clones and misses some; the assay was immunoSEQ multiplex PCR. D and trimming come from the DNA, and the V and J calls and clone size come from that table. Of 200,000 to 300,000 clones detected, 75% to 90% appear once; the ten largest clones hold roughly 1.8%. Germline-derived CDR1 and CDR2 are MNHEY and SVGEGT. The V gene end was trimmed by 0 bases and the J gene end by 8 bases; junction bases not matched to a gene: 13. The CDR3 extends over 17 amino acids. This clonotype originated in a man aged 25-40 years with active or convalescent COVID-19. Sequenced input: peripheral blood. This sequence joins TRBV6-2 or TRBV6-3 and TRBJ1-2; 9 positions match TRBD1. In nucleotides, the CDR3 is TGTGCCAGCAGTTACTCCGGGATCGGGGACAGGGCTCCCGGCTACACCTTC. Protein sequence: CASSYSGIGDRAPGYTF.